This T cell receptor beta chain originates from a study of T cell repertoires in cytomegalovirus infection. About the study: Both a matching HLA type and CMV infection were indicated by public TCR beta signatures.

TCRdb called the reads again in MiXCR, with one record for every CDR3 protein. The sample yields some 220,000 distinct CDR3 sequences, around 6.6% seen once. This clonotype was seen repeatedly, ten times or more. V lost 8 bases to trimming and J lost 0 bases, with 13 bases between them. Germline-derived CDR1 and CDR2 are SGHTA and FQGNSA. This CDR3 region has 14 residues. Sequenced material: PBMCs. The chain uses TRBV7-2 and TRBJ1-2; D is uncertain. The sequence came from a human donor in good health (CMV status not recorded). Some clones in this sample may be carry-over from other donors' samples. This CDR3 is CASALDGANYGYTF. In DNA, the CDR3 is TGTGCCAGCGCCCTGGACGGGGCTAACTATGGCTACACCTTC.